This T cell receptor beta chain was documented in a study of shared clonotypes between healthy human individuals. General study points: Among donors, sharing of clonotypes was expected to be affected by sequencing depth.

The table came from immunoSEQ multiplex PCR; TCRdb's copy has only in-frame clones and leaves some out. The sample carries about 510,000 clones, approximately 79% recorded once. About this clone: Its specificity is not known.

In germline, CDR1 is SGDLS, CDR2 YYNGEE. V lost 5 bases and J lost 0, with 11 bases in between. This CDR3 region has 14 residues. The V call is TRBV9, the J call TRBJ1-2, with D perhaps matching TRBD1 (5 bases). This clonotype originated in a woman in her thirties or forties in good health. Some clones in this sample may be carry-over from other donors' samples. The sample consisted of PBMCs. The chain's CDR3 is CASRGETANYGYTF. The CDR3 DNA follows: TGTGCCAGCAGAGGGGAGACAGCTAACTATGGCTACACCTTC.